This T cell receptor (beta chain) originates from a study of OX40 agonist ivuxolimab in advanced cancers. The wider study: An agonistic human IgG2 monoclonal antibody against OX40 (CD134) was given.

The CDR3 has 16 amino acids. Looked up from germline, CDR1 is MNHEY and CDR2 is SVGAGI. The V and J ends lost 0 bases and 8 bases respectively, with 17 bases between them. Here immunoSEQ multiplex PCR was the method, and the copy in TCRdb shows in-frame clones only, minus some. The table includes approximately 45,000 clones, roughly 94% detected once. About this clone: Its target is unknown.

General study points: Among T cells, CD8+ cells averaged more expanded clones than CD4+ cells.

Patients who had autoimmune disease history or got systemic immunosuppression were left out. Sample: CD4+ or CD8+ T cells sorted from blood, taken in a trial of the OX40 agonist ivuxolimab. The source of this sequence is an adult with an advanced solid tumor such as melanoma, head and neck, liver or kidney cancer. The rearrangement uses TRBV6-5 and TRBJ1-3; unclear D gene. CDR3 residues: CASSYSRPPTGDTIYF. In DNA, the CDR3 is TGTGCCAGCAGTTACTCTAGGCCCCCCACCGGGGACACCATATATTTT.